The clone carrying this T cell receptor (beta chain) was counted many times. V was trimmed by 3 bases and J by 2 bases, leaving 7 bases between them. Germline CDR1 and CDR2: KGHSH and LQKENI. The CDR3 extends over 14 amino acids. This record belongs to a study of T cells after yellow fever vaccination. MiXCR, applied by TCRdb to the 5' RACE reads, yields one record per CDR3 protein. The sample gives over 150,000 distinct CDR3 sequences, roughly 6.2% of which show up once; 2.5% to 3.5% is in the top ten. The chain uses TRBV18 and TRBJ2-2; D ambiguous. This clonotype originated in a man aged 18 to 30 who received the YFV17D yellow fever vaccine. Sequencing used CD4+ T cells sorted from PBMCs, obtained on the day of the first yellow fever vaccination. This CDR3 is CASSPAVNTGELFF. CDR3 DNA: TGTGCCAGCTCACCGGCAGTAAACACCGGGGAGCTGTTTTTT.